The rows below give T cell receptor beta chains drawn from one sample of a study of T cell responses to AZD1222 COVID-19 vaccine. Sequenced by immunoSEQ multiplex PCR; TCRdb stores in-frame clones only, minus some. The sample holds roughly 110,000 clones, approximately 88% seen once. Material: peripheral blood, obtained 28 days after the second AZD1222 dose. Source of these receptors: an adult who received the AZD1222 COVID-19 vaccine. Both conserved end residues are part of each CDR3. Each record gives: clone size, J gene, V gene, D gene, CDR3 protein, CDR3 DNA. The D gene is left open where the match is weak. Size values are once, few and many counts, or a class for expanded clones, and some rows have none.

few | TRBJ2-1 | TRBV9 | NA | CASSIDPREQFF | TGTGCCAGCAGCATCGACCCCAGAGAGCAGTTCTTC
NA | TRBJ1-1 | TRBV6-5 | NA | CASSYSGGYEAFF | TGTGCCAGCAGTTACTCGGGGGGTTATGAAGCTTTCTTT
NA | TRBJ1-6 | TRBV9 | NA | CASSVMAGDSPLHF | TGTGCCAGCAGCGTAATGGCAGGGGACTCACCCCTCCACTTT
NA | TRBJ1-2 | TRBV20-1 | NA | CSARAGGYTF | TGCAGTGCTAGAGCTGGTGGCTACACCTTC
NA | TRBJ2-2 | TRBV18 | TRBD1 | CASSTTGGDGELFF | TGTGCCAGCTCAACGACAGGGGGAGACGGGGAGCTGTTTTTT
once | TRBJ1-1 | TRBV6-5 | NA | CASSYLANTEAFF | TGTGCCAGCAGTTACCTCGCGAACACTGAAGCTTTCTTT
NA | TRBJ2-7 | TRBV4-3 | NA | CASSQEAGKNYEQYF | TGCGCCAGCAGCCAAGAGGCAGGGAAAAACTACGAGCAGTACTTC
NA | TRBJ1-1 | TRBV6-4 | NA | CASSDGTEAFF | TGTGCCAGCAGTGACGGTACTGAAGCTTTCTTT
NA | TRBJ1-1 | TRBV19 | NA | CASSPGSFYSTEAFF | TGTGCCAGTTCGCCCGGGTCGTTTTACAGCACTGAAGCTTTCTTT
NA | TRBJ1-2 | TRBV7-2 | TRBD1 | CASSPLVDRGYGYTF | TGTGCCAGCAGCCCCCTGGTAGACAGGGGCTATGGCTACACCTTC
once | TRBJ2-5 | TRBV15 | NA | CATSRQGLYGETQYF | TGTGCCACCAGCAGACAGGGCCTATACGGGGAGACCCAGTACTTC
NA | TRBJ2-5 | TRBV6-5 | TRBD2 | CASRPSGVQETQYF | TGTGCCAGCAGACCTAGCGGGGTACAAGAGACCCAGTACTTC
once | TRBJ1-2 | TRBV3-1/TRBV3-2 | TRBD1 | CASSQDHGTGNGYTF | TGTGCCAGCAGCCAAGATCACGGGACAGGAAATGGCTACACCTTC
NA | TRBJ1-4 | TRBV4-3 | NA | CASSRDRDRNEKLFF | TGCGCCAGCAGCCGAGATAGGGACCGCAATGAAAAACTGTTTTTT
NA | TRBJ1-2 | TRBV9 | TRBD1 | CASGGDSLYGYTF | TGTGCCAGCGGGGGGGACAGCCTGTATGGCTACACCTTC
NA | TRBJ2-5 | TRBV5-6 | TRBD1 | CASSLRWTGGRETQYF | TGTGCCAGCAGCCTAAGGTGGACAGGGGGCAGGGAGACCCAGTACTTC
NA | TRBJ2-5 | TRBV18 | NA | CASSLLGQGSFETQYF | TGTGCCAGCTCACTCCTCGGCCAGGGGAGTTTCGAGACCCAGTACTTC
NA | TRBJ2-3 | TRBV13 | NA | CASSLRNTDTQYF | TGTGCCAGCAGCTTACGAAACACAGATACGCAGTATTTT
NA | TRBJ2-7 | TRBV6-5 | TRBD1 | CASSYRGTGVVEQYF | TGTGCCAGCAGTTACCGAGGGACAGGGGTTGTCGAGCAGTACTTC
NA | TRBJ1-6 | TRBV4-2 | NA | CASSQENFPGSPLHF | TGTGCCAGCAGCCAAGAAAATTTCCCGGGGAGCCCCCTCCACTTT
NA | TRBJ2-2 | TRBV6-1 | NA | CASSERGAAGELFF | TGTGCCAGCAGTGAAAGGGGGGCTGCCGGGGAGCTGTTTTTT
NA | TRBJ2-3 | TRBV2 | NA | CASSDDSADTQYF | TGTGCCAGCAGTGATGATAGCGCAGATACGCAGTATTTT